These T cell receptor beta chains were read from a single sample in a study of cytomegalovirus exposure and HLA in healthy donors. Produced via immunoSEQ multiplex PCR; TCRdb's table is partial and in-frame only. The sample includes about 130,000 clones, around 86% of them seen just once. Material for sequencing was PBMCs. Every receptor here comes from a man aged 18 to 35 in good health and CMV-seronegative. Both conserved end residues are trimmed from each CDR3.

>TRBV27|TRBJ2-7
ASLASRSSYEQY
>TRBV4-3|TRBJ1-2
ASSQGPGDYGYT
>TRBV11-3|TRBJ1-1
ASSLEGNTEAF
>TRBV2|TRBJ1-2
ASSADSGGRGYT
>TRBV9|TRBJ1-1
ASSVVSTEAF
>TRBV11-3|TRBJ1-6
ASSNGQGGSPLH
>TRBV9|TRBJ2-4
ASSAPGTSGAKNIQY
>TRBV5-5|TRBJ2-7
ASSFTGLTYEQY
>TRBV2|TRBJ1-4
ASSGIHKGLSEKLF
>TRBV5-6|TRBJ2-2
ASTADRVPAGELF
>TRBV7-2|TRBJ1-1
ASSLVGGWNTEAF
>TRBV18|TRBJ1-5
ASSPTATSNQPQH
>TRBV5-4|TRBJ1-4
ASSSFMDRGEKLF
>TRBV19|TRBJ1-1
ASSTAGGLKRAF
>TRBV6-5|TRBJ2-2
ASRRQGNTGELF
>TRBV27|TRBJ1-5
ASSPPGANQPQH
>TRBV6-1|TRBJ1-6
ASSENWNQDFSYNSPLH
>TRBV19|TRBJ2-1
ASSISRGGIASYNEQF
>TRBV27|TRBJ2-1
AITTVNEQF
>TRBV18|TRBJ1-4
ASSKQGALPNEKLF
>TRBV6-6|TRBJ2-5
ASSYSGSRGETQY
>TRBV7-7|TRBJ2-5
ASGQWGGQTQY
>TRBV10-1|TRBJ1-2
ASAGQGYGYT
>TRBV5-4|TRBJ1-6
ASSLDRVSNSPLH